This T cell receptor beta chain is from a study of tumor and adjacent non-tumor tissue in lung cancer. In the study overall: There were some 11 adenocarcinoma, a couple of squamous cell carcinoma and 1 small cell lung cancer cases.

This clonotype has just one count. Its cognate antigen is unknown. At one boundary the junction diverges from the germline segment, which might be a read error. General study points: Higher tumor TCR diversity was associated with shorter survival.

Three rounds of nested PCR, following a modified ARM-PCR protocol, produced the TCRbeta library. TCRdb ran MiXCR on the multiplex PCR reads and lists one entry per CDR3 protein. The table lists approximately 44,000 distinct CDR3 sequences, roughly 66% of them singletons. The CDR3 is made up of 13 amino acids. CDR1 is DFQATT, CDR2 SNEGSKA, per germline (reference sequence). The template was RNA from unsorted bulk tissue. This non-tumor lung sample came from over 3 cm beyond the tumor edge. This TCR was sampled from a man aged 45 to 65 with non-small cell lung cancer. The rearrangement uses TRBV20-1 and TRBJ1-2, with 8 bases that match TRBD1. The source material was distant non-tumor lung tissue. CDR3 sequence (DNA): TGCAGTACTAGAGCGGACAGGGTCCATGGCTACACCTTC. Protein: CSTRADRVHGYTF.